The 14 T cell receptor beta chains below come from one sample, sequenced in a study of T cell changes during pregnancy in multiple sclerosis. Data came from immunoSEQ multiplex PCR; TCRdb stores just in-frame clones and leaves some out. The sample consists of some 83,000 clones, about 91% of them appearing once. Sequences were derived from PBMCs, sampled in the first trimester of pregnancy. These receptors were collected from a female donor in good health, serving as a control in a pregnancy study. Some clones in this sample may be carry-over from other donors' samples.

This rearrangement joins TRBV2 to TRBJ2-7; possibly TRBD2 for D (5 bases). The CDR3 extends over 14 amino acids. V was shortened by 7 bases and J by 2 bases, with 15 bases between the two germline ends. The germline V gene encodes CDR1 SNHLY and CDR2 FYNNEI. The CDR3 is CASTDGGGAYEQYF. The CDR3 DNA reads TGTGCCAGCACCGATGGAGGAGGAGCCTACGAGCAGTACTTC.

The sample holds a few counts of this clone. The rearrangement uses TRBV9 and TRBJ1-6; 9 bases fit TRBD1. The CDR3 runs to 15 residues. The germline V gene has CDR1 SGDLS and CDR2 YYNGEE. The junction had 7 bases not matched to a gene; V was cut back by 5 bases and J by 7 bases. CDR3: CASRAGQGTNSPLHF. CDR3 coding DNA: TGTGCCAGCAGGGCCGGACAGGGGACCAATTCACCCCTCCACTTT.

The J gene is TRBJ1-1, the V gene TRBV4-1; D is possibly TRBD1 (6 bases). Germline CDR1 and CDR2: MGHRA and YSYEKL. This CDR3 comprises 14 residues. Trimming left V 1 base short and J 6 bases short, with 12 bases between. The CDR3 here is CASSQGNRVSEAFF. The CDR3 region has the DNA TGCGCCAGCAGCCAAGGTAACAGGGTCTCTGAAGCTTTCTTT.

This chain uses TRBV9 with TRBJ1-2; perhaps TRBD1 as D (5 bases). The germline V gene has CDR1 SGDLS and CDR2 YYNGEE. V lost 4 bases and J lost 6, with 13 bases in between. The CDR3 covers 13 residues. The CDR3 DNA follows: TGTGCCAGCAGCCCCATCGGGGGACATGGCTACACCTTC. Protein: CASSPIGGHGYTF.

The gene calls are TRBV27 and TRBJ1-5; possibly TRBD1 for D (6 bases). Per the germline V gene, CDR1 is MNHEY and CDR2 is SMNVEV (reference sequence). There are 15 residues in the CDR3. V lost 6 bases, J lost 0 bases, and 12 bases lay in between. Written as DNA, the CDR3 is TGTGCCAGCAGCGAACAGGGCTATAGCAATCAGCCCCAGCATTTT. Protein product: CASSEQGYSNQPQHF.

CDR3 residues: CSVRSTSFVDQETQYF. The CDR3 nucleotides read TGCAGCGTGAGAAGTACTAGCTTCGTCGACCAAGAGACCCAGTACTTC. The chain uses TRBV29-1 and TRBJ2-5; tentatively, D is TRBD2 (6 bases). This CDR3 has 16 residues. Germline CDR1 and CDR2: SQVTM and ANQGSEA. Trimming pared 6 bases from V and 0 bases from J, leaving 20 bases between.

V gene TRBV5-4 combines with J gene TRBJ1-3, with 12 nucleotides matching TRBD1. This CDR3 is built from 16 residues. The V gene end was trimmed by 2 bases and the J gene end by 4 bases; junction bases not matched to a gene: 4. CDR1 is SGHNT and CDR2 is YYREEE in the germline V gene (reference sequence). The CDR3 DNA sequence: TGTGCCAGCAGCTTTCCCGGGACAGGGGGCGGAAACACCATATATTTT. This translates into CASSFPGTGGGNTIYF.

V is TRBV7-8 and J is TRBJ2-5; 9 bases fit TRBD2. This CDR3 region has 15 residues. Trimming cost V 5 bases and J 5 bases; bases outside gene matches: 9. Germline V gives CDR1 SGHVS, CDR2 FQNEAQ. CDR3 sequence: CASSNTVAGVETQYF. CDR3 in DNA: TGTGCCAGCAGCAACACGGTAGCGGGAGTGGAGACCCAGTACTTC. The entire variable domain, with the rest obtained from reference TRBV7-8 and TRBJ2-5, is as follows: GAGVSQSPRYKVAKRGQDVALRCDPISGHVSLFWYQQALGQGPEFLTYFQNEAQLDKSGLPSDRFFAERPEGSVSTLKIQRTQQEDSAVYLCASSNTVAGVETQYFGPGTRLLVL.

The genes are TRBV18 and TRBJ1-1; D is perhaps TRBD1 (6 bases). CDR1 is KGHSH, CDR2 LQKENI, per germline. The CDR3 spans 15 residues. The ends were cut back, 3 bases at V and 3 bases at J, with 14 bases in the middle. Here the CDR3 reads CASSPGAKRDTEAFF. The CDR3 DNA reads TGTGCCAGCTCACCGGGGGCCAAAAGAGACACTGAAGCTTTCTTT. The whole variable domain, remainder taken from reference TRBV18 and TRBJ1-1, is NAGVMQNPRHLVRRRGQEARLRCSPMKGHSHVYWYRQLPEEGLKFMVYLQKENIIDESGMPKERFSAEFPKEGPSILRIQQVVRGDSAAYFCASSPGAKRDTEAFFGQGTRLTVV.

This clone was seen once. This chain links TRBV4-1 with TRBJ2-1; no clear D. Trimming took off 2 bases at V and 6 bases at J, with 8 bases between the two ends. The CDR3 spans 13 residues. Germline V gene sequence: CDR1 MGHRA, CDR2 YSYEKL. CDR3 in amino acids: CASSQTLVNEQFF. CDR3 coding DNA: TGCGCCAGCAGCCAAACTCTGGTCAATGAGCAGTTCTTC.

V is TRBV5-1 and J is TRBJ1-1, with TRBD1 identical over 9 bases. Trimming at V came to 4 bases and at J to 4 bases, leaving 5 bases not matched to a gene. CDR3 length: 14 residues. Looked up from germline, CDR1 is SGHRS and CDR2 is YFSETQ. Here the CDR3 DNA reads TGCGCCAGCAGCCTCGGACAGGGGTTCACTGAAGCTTTCTTT. Protein product: CASSLGQGFTEAFF.

This chain connects TRBV27 to TRBJ2-1; 12 positions agree with TRBD2. The CDR3 is 17 amino acids. The germline gives CDR1 MNHEY, CDR2 SMNVEV (reference sequence). Trimming at V came to 5 bases and at J to 4 bases, leaving 9 bases not matched to a gene. CDR3 bases: TGTGCCAGCAGTCCTAGACTAGCGGGAGCGTCGTACAATGAGCAGTTCTTC. Translated, it gives CASSPRLAGASYNEQFF.

This clone has just one count. V usage is TRBV18 and J usage is TRBJ2-7, with D perhaps TRBD2 (6 bases). The CDR3 length is 16 residues. V was cut by 1 base and J by 0 bases, with 13 bases left in between. The germline V gene encodes CDR1 KGHSH and CDR2 LQKENI. CDR3 in amino acids: CASSPRSGQSSYEQYF. For the CDR3, the DNA is TGTGCCAGCTCACCACGCAGCGGGCAGAGCTCCTACGAGCAGTACTTC. The full variable domain, rest sourced from reference TRBV18 and TRBJ2-7, is NAGVMQNPRHLVRRRGQEARLRCSPMKGHSHVYWYRQLPEEGLKFMVYLQKENIIDESGMPKERFSAEFPKEGPSILRIQQVVRGDSAAYFCASSPRSGQSSYEQYFGPGTRLTVT.

The table lists this clone with a few counts. V and J are TRBV6-4 and TRBJ2-5, with 11 bases that match TRBD2. CDR3 size: 15 residues. Unmatched junction bases numbered 1, after V lost 3 bases and J lost 1 base. Germline V CDR1 and CDR2: MRHNA, SNTAGT. The CDR3 DNA is TGTGCCAGCAGTGAGGGGACTAGCGGCCAAGAGACCCAGTACTTC. Translated: CASSEGTSGQETQYF.